This T cell receptor beta chain was recorded in a study of CD8 T cells in ankylosing spondylitis. Study-level findings and limits: A TCR beta motif made of about 8 highly homologous variants seemed typical of ankylosing spondylitis blood. Reports of some motif variants in reactive arthritis synovial fluid and blood predate this one. Matched ankylosing spondylitis synovial fluid reportedly contained a significantly enriched population of disease-linked clones.

Quantitative molecular-barcoded 5'-RACE generated the TCR beta libraries. Each CDR3 protein is one row after TCRdb ran MiXCR on the 5' RACE reads. The sample lists around 450,000 distinct CDR3 sequences, roughly 25% occurring once. A note on this clonotype: Its antigen is still unknown.

CDR3 length: 15 residues. The V end was cut by 1 base, the J end by 15 bases, with 19 bases between. Germline V CDR1 and CDR2: MNHNS, SASEGT. The receptor was derived from a male donor with ankylosing spondylitis. The sequenced sample consisted of blood, either unsorted or a sorted T cell fraction (not recorded which). This chain connects TRBV6-1 to TRBJ1-6, with TRBD1 as a possible D gene (6 bases). The CDR3 region has the DNA TGTGCCAGCAGTGAAGAGGGGGGGGCCCCGACCATCCTCCACTTT. Translation: CASSEEGGAPTILHF.